These 32 T cell receptor beta chains were all obtained from the same sample, sequenced in a study of OX40 agonist ivuxolimab in advanced cancers. Only in-frame clones appear in the TCRdb table, and some are missing; sequencing was by immunoSEQ multiplex PCR. Of about 94,000 clones in the sample, roughly 95% were seen once. The source was CD4+ or CD8+ T cells sorted from blood, collected in a trial of the OX40 agonist ivuxolimab. Every receptor here comes from an adult with an advanced solid tumor such as melanoma, head and neck, liver or kidney cancer.

This sequence joins TRBV28 and TRBJ2-7; D is perhaps TRBD2 (5 bases). The CDR3 runs to 15 residues. CDR1 MDHEN and CDR2 SYDVKM come from the germline V gene. Deletions cut 6 bases from V and 1 base from J, with 16 bases between. CDR3 amino acids: CASRRLGLRSYEQYF. CDR3 in DNA: TGTGCCAGCAGGCGCTTAGGACTGCGGTCCTACGAGCAGTACTTC.

The rearrangement links TRBV7-9 to TRBJ2-5; maybe TRBD2 (6 bases). CDR1 is SEHNR and CDR2 is FQNEAQ in the germline V gene (reference sequence). V was clipped by 5 bases and J by 5 bases, with 24 bases between them. The CDR3 is made up of 17 amino acids. CDR3 in amino acids: CASSNTRDLSGGETQYF. The CDR3 nucleotides are TGTGCCAGCAGCAATACCCGGGACCTAAGTGGGGGGGAGACCCAGTACTTC.

This chain uses TRBV10-3 with TRBJ1-1; TRBD1 matches at 8 bases. V lost 2 bases, J lost 0 bases, and 11 bases stayed unmatched. CDR1 and CDR2 from the germline V gene are ENHRY and SYGVKD. The CDR3 totals 18 residues. The CDR3 here is CAISERGTGQLMNTEAFF. The CDR3 coding sequence is TGTGCCATCAGTGAGCGGGGGACAGGCCAACTTATGAACACTGAAGCTTTCTTT.

The chain employs TRBV28 and TRBJ2-7; 7 bases match TRBD1. The length of the CDR3 is 14 residues. Germline V gene lookup returns CDR1 MDHEN and CDR2 SYDVKM. V shed 7 bases, J shed 3 bases, and the junction held 9 bases outside the gene matches. The CDR3 nucleotides are TGTGCCAGCAAGGGAGACAGGGTGTACTACGAGCAGTACTTC. Its protein product is CASKGDRVYYEQYF.

The rearrangement joins TRBV18 to TRBJ1-4, with TRBD1 identical over 8 bases. The V and J ends lost 6 bases and 2 bases, in that order; junction bases with no gene match: 8. The CDR3 has 16 amino acids. Germline CDR1 KGHSH, CDR2 LQKENI. CDR3 nucleotide sequence: TGTGCCAGCTCCCGCGGACAGGGCGGGACTAATGAAAAACTGTTTTTT. Residues: CASSRGQGGTNEKLFF.

This chain connects TRBV6-5 to TRBJ1-6; possible D gene TRBD1, 5 bases. Germline V gene data show CDR1 as MNHEY and CDR2 as SVGAGI. With 5 bases removed from V and 8 bases from J, the gap between germline ends came to 10 bases. This CDR3 has 13 amino acids. CDR3 protein: CASSGSGHSPLHF. In DNA, the CDR3 is TGTGCCAGCAGTGGCTCGGGACATTCACCCCTCCACTTT.

The genes are TRBV5-1 and TRBJ2-2; a weak D match, TRBD1 (5 bases). The germline V gene has CDR1 SGHRS and CDR2 YFSETQ. V was clipped by 0 bases and J by 3 bases, with 15 bases between them. The CDR3 runs 17 residues. CDR3 nucleotide sequence: TGCGCCAGCAGCTTGGGAGGTCAGGGTCGTGACACCGGGGAGCTGTTTTTT. This gives the protein CASSLGGQGRDTGELFF.

The chain employs TRBV9 and TRBJ2-1; 8 bases line up with TRBD2. V lost 4 bases, J lost 7 bases, and 10 bases stayed unmatched. Germline CDR1 reads SGDLS; CDR2 reads YYNGEE. There are 15 residues in the CDR3. The CDR3 sequence is CASSFRAGEANEQFF. The CDR3 DNA follows: TGTGCCAGCAGCTTCCGAGCGGGAGAGGCAAATGAGCAGTTCTTC.

The chain is built from TRBV29-1 and TRBJ1-6; unclear D gene. CDR1 and CDR2 from the germline V gene are SQVTM and ANQGSEA. With 4 bases removed from V and 10 bases from J, the gap between germline ends came to 14 bases. The CDR3 has 13 residues. CDR3 region: CSVVERRGSPLHF. The CDR3 nucleotides are TGCAGCGTTGTCGAGAGGCGCGGCTCACCCCTCCACTTT.

This rearrangement joins TRBV28 to TRBJ1-2; D uncertain. The CDR3 is made up of 15 amino acids. V was shortened by 3 bases and J by 3 bases, with 14 bases between the two germline ends. CDR1 and CDR2 from the germline V gene are MDHEN and SYDVKM. DNA of the CDR3: TGTGCCAGCAGTTTTGGCAGGCAGTTGGACTATGGCTACACCTTC. It is translated as CASSFGRQLDYGYTF.

Here the CDR3 reads CASSLGQLSTDTQYF. Written as DNA, the CDR3 is TGTGCCAGCAGCTTAGGTCAGCTTAGCACAGATACGCAGTATTTT. The chain has TRBV13 and TRBJ2-3; no firm D call. Per germline, CDR1 PRHDT and CDR2 FYEKMQ (reference sequence). The CDR3 loop spans 15 amino acids. Trimming removed 0 bases at V and 0 bases at J, with 7 bases between.

The chain combines TRBV29-1 with TRBJ2-3, with 8 nucleotides matching TRBD1. The CDR3 is made up of 15 amino acids. CDR1 SQVTM and CDR2 ANQGSEA come from the germline V gene. V lost 3 bases and J lost 0; bases outside the gene matches: 5. The CDR3 sequence: CSVEGDRFSTDTQYF. CDR3 DNA sequence: TGCAGCGTTGAGGGGGACAGGTTTAGCACAGATACGCAGTATTTT.

V usage is TRBV7-8 and J usage is TRBJ1-5; no firm D call. In germline, CDR1 is SGHVS, CDR2 FQNEAQ. The CDR3 has 16 amino acids. The V gene lost 5 bases and the J gene lost 3 bases, with 17 bases spanning the gap. As DNA, the CDR3 is TGTGCCAGCAGCACCAACCCCGTATATTTCAATCAGCCCCAGCATTTT. Amino acid sequence: CASSTNPVYFNQPQHF. The whole variable domain, remainder taken from reference TRBV7-8 and TRBJ1-5, is GAGVSQSPRYKVAKRGQDVALRCDPISGHVSLFWYQQALGQGPEFLTYFQNEAQLDKSGLPSDRFFAERPEGSVSTLKIQRTQQEDSAVYLCASSTNPVYFNQPQHFGDGTRLSIL.

This sequence joins TRBV29-1 and TRBJ1-2, with 7 bases aligning to TRBD1. J gave up 7 bases and V 4 bases, and 9 bases lay outside the gene matches. Germline V gives CDR1 SQVTM, CDR2 ANQGSEA. This CDR3 is 13 amino acids long. The CDR3, as DNA: TGCAGCGTTGCGACAGGGTCAGACTCTGGCTACACCTTC. Protein sequence: CSVATGSDSGYTF.

This chain connects TRBV5-1 to TRBJ1-4; TRBD1 aligns across 8 bases. The CDR3 has 14 amino acids. Germline loops: CDR1 SGHRS, CDR2 YFSETQ. The V gene end was trimmed by 3 bases and the J gene end by 2 bases; junction bases not matched to a gene: 0. In nucleotides, the CDR3 is TGCGCCAGCAGCTGGGACAGGACTAATGAAAAACTGTTTTTT. Translation: CASSWDRTNEKLFF.

The rearrangement uses TRBV29-1 and TRBJ2-3; weak D call: TRBD1 (6 bases). This CDR3 is built from 13 residues. CDR1 is SQVTM and CDR2 is ANQGSEA in the germline V gene. V lost 6 bases, J lost 3 bases, and 13 bases lay in between. The CDR3 DNA sequence: TGCAGCGTACGCCCGCAGGGGACAGATACGCAGTATTTT. Protein sequence: CSVRPQGTDTQYF.

The chain combines TRBV19 with TRBJ1-5; D not resolved. Per the germline V gene, CDR1 is LNHDA and CDR2 is SQIVND (reference sequence). The CDR3 loop spans 11 amino acids. Between the trimmed V and J ends, which lost 4 bases and 9 bases, there was a span of 7 bases. CDR3 region: CASSNRRPQHF. CDR3 coding DNA: TGTGCCAGTAGTAACCGCCGGCCCCAGCATTTT.

The V gene is TRBV5-8, the J gene TRBJ2-7, with D unresolved. V lost 0 bases to trimming and J lost 3 bases, with 13 bases between them. Germline CDR1 reads SGHTS; CDR2 reads YDEGEE. This CDR3 spans 15 amino acids. The CDR3 region has the DNA TGTGCCAGCAGCTTGGCCGGTATCCACCTCTACGAGCAGTACTTC. Amino acids: CASSLAGIHLYEQYF.

The rearrangement links TRBV6-6 to TRBJ2-5, with TRBD2 matching 8 bases. Per germline, CDR1 MNHNY and CDR2 SVGAGI (reference sequence). The CDR3 sequence is 15 residues long. V was pared by 10 bases and J by 3 bases, with 13 bases of the junction left unmatched. CDR3 sequence (DNA): TGTGCCACCCGCCTCCTGAGCGGGAGCAAAGAGACCCAGTACTTC. Translation: CATRLLSGSKETQYF.

The chain uses TRBV27 and TRBJ2-5; 7 positions match TRBD1. The ends lost 0 bases at V and 5 bases at J; junction bases unmatched: 9. Germline V gives CDR1 MNHEY, CDR2 SMNVEV (reference sequence). This CDR3 has 16 amino acids. The CDR3 DNA sequence: TGTGCCAGCAGTTTATCGAGAACAGGGGTCTATGAGACCCAGTACTTC. The encoded protein is CASSLSRTGVYETQYF.

CDR3 DNA sequence: TGTGCTGGTTACTCCCGGGACAGGGGGAATGATAGCAATCAGCCCCAGCATTTT. Translation gives CAGYSRDRGNDSNQPQHF. The V gene is TRBV7-7, the J gene TRBJ1-5; 11 bases agree with TRBD1. The CDR3 extends over 18 amino acids. Germline assignment: CDR1 SSHAT and CDR2 FNYEAQ (reference sequence).

The chain links TRBV18 to TRBJ1-3; weak D call: TRBD1 (5 bases). Germline lookup yields CDR1 KGHSH and CDR2 LQKENI. The CDR3 is 16 residues long. The V end was cut by 3 bases, the J end by 2 bases, with 14 bases between. The DNA of the CDR3 is TGTGCCAGCTCACCCGCCAGGGAAAGGACTGGAAACACCATATATTTT. Translating it yields CASSPARERTGNTIYF.

The rearrangement joins TRBV18 to TRBJ2-6; TRBD1 agrees at 7 bases. Germline assignment: CDR1 KGHSH and CDR2 LQKENI. The CDR3 runs to 16 residues. With V trimmed by 6 bases and J by 2 bases, 7 bases remained unmatched. CDR3 bases: TGTGCCAGCTCCCCCAGGGGGAGTACTGGGGCCAACGTCCTGACTTTC. It specifies CASSPRGSTGANVLTF. The full variable domain, in which reference TRBV18 and TRBJ2-6 provide the parts outside the CDR3, is NAGVMQNPRHLVRRRGQEARLRCSPMKGHSHVYWYRQLPEEGLKFMVYLQKENIIDESGMPKERFSAEFPKEGPSILRIQQVVRGDSAAYFCASSPRGSTGANVLTFGAGSRLTVL.

This chain links TRBV7-8 with TRBJ2-7; tentatively, D is TRBD1 (5 bases). This CDR3 contains 13 residues. V was trimmed by 3 bases and J by 6 bases, leaving 12 bases between them. CDR1 SGHVS and CDR2 FQNEAQ come from the germline V gene. The CDR3 DNA follows: TGTGCCAGCAGCTTCGCAGGGTCGAGCGAGCAGTACTTC. This translates into CASSFAGSSEQYF.

This clone was detected only once. The chain recombines TRBV4-1 with TRBJ2-1; TRBD1 or TRBD2 may be the D gene (5 bases each). V dropped 3 bases and J dropped 9 bases, with 18 bases sitting between them. CDR1 MGHRA and CDR2 YSYEKL come from the germline V gene. This CDR3 region has 15 residues. The CDR3 nucleotides are TGCGCCAGCAGCCATGCTTCCGGGGCTGGGATTGAGCAGTTCTTC. Translation: CASSHASGAGIEQFF.

The gene calls are TRBV7-9 and TRBJ2-3, with D perhaps matching TRBD2 (6 bases). The ends were cut back, 1 base at V and 4 bases at J, with 9 bases in the middle. Per germline, CDR1 SEHNR and CDR2 FQNEAQ (reference sequence). The CDR3 loop spans 14 amino acids. In DNA, the CDR3 is TGTGCCAGCAGCTTAGAGTTAGCGGCAGATACGCAGTATTTT. Amino acids: CASSLELAADTQYF.

The rearrangement joins TRBV6-5 to TRBJ1-2; D is ambiguous. CDR3 size: 15 residues. Germline values: CDR1 MNHEY, CDR2 SVGAGI. V was clipped by 3 bases and J by 1 base, with 12 bases between them. CDR3: CASSYSADSNYGYTF. As DNA, the CDR3 is TGTGCCAGCAGTTATTCTGCAGATAGTAACTATGGCTACACCTTC.

The chain employs TRBV6-6 and TRBJ2-7; D is ambiguous. CDR3 size: 15 residues. From germline, CDR1 is MNHNY and CDR2 SVGAGI (reference sequence). V was clipped by 10 bases and J by 2 bases, with 21 bases between them. The CDR3 DNA is TGTGCCACCATCCCCTCGGTCCGGCGGCCCTACGAGCAGTACTTC. This encodes CATIPSVRRPYEQYF.

J is TRBJ2-1 and V is TRBV27, with 10 bases identical to TRBD2. V shed 6 bases and J 7 bases; nucleotides not matched to a gene: 9. CDR1 and CDR2 from the germline V gene are MNHEY and SMNVEV (reference sequence). The CDR3 consists of 15 residues. In DNA form, the CDR3 reads TGTGCCAGCAGGGCTAGCGGGAGTCAACAGAATGAGCAGTTCTTC. It specifies CASRASGSQQNEQFF.

The V gene is TRBV6-6, the J gene TRBJ1-4, with 7 bases lining up with TRBD1. Germline CDR1 and CDR2: MNHNY and SVGAGI (reference sequence). The CDR3 sequence is 15 residues long. V shed 5 bases and J 5 bases; nucleotides not matched to a gene: 8. CDR3 protein: CASSAFGTENEKLFF. The CDR3, as DNA: TGTGCCAGCAGTGCCTTTGGGACAGAGAATGAAAAACTGTTTTTT.

J is TRBJ2-7 and V is TRBV28; 9 bases are shared with TRBD2. Germline trimming cut 4 bases from V and 4 bases from J; bases unmatched to any gene: 8. Germline lookup yields CDR1 MDHEN and CDR2 SYDVKM. This CDR3 spans 15 amino acids. CDR3 sequence reads: CASSSPGGRGYEQYF. The CDR3 DNA sequence: TGTGCCAGCAGTTCTCCTGGCGGGAGGGGTTACGAGCAGTACTTC.

The chain is built from TRBV28 and TRBJ2-2; tentative D call: TRBD1 (6 bases). V dropped 7 bases and J dropped 4 bases, with 16 bases sitting between them. The length of the CDR3 is 15 residues. The V gene's germline CDR1 is MDHEN and CDR2 SYDVKM. CDR3 residues: CASTLDRPGTGELFF. CDR3 in DNA: TGTGCCAGCACCCTTGACAGGCCGGGCACCGGGGAGCTGTTTTTT.